Each of the 28 T cell receptor beta chains below was sequenced from the same sample in a study of blood T cell repertoires in COVID-19. The method was immunoSEQ multiplex PCR; TCRdb's version includes in-frame clones alone and lacks a portion of them. The data show 110,000 to 150,000 clones, just under 85% seen once. Sequencing used PBMCs or T cells enriched from blood (not recorded which). The receptors shown here come from a woman in her thirties or forties who had recovered from COVID-19.

V is TRBV6-5 and J is TRBJ2-7; 8 bases map to TRBD2. This CDR3 has 15 residues. The ends lost 6 bases at V and 2 bases at J; junction bases unmatched: 9. Germline lookup yields CDR1 MNHEY and CDR2 SVGAGI. The CDR3 reads CASSPIAGSPYEQYF. The CDR3 coding sequence is TGTGCCAGCAGCCCCATAGCGGGGTCTCCCTACGAGCAGTACTTC.

V usage is TRBV9 and J usage is TRBJ1-2; no reliable D call. CDR3 length equals 16 residues. Trimming pared 3 bases from V and 5 bases from J, leaving 20 bases between. Germline lookup yields CDR1 SGDLS and CDR2 YYNGEE. The CDR3 region has the DNA TGTGCCAGCAGCGGCACTGCAGGTCGGACTCGATATGGCTACACCTTC. Translating gives CASSGTAGRTRYGYTF.

CDR3 DNA: TGTGCCAGCAGCTTAGGGCAGGGAGGAAATTCACCCCTCCACTTT. Its translation: CASSLGQGGNSPLHF. This chain links TRBV7-8 with TRBJ1-6; possible D gene TRBD1, 5 bases. Germline lookup yields CDR1 SGHVS and CDR2 FQNEAQ. V was clipped by 1 base and J by 7 bases, with 11 bases between them. This CDR3 is 15 amino acids long.

This clone has a handful of counts. The chain recombines TRBV2 with TRBJ2-1; TRBD2 aligns across 11 bases. After removal of 0 bases from V and 9 bases from J, the junction contained 10 bases not matched to a gene. The CDR3 is 17 amino acids. Germline-derived CDR1 and CDR2 are SNHLY and FYNNEI. CDR3 in amino acids: CASSEALSSGRLGEQFF. The CDR3 DNA reads TGTGCCAGCAGTGAAGCGCTTTCTAGCGGGAGGTTGGGTGAGCAGTTCTTC.

V gene TRBV12-3 or TRBV12-4 combines with J gene TRBJ1-1; D ambiguous. CDR3 size: 13 residues. V lost 3 bases to trimming and J lost 1 base, with 6 bases between them. CDR3 sequence (DNA): TGTGCCAGCAGTTTGGCCGAGAACACTGAAGCTTTCTTT. Protein sequence: CASSLAENTEAFF.

V gene TRBV5-1 combines with J gene TRBJ2-7; D possibly corresponds to TRBD2 (6 bases). Trimming cost V 0 bases and J 5 bases, with 9 bases left between them. Germline assignment: CDR1 SGHRS and CDR2 YFSETQ. The CDR3 has 13 residues. This CDR3 reads CASSLVSSDEQYF. The CDR3 region has the DNA TGCGCCAGCAGCTTGGTCTCTAGCGACGAGCAGTACTTC.

The V call is TRBV5-1, the J call TRBJ1-6; 10 positions agree with TRBD1. Germline V gene data show CDR1 as SGHRS and CDR2 as YFSETQ. CDR3 length equals 17 residues. The V and J ends lost 0 bases and 6 bases, in that order; junction bases with no gene match: 6. The CDR3 region is CASSLAGTGDLNSPLHF. The CDR3 DNA sequence: TGCGCCAGCAGCTTGGCCGGGACAGGGGACCTTAATTCACCCCTCCACTTT.

The chain recombines TRBV2 with TRBJ1-6, with 8 bases matching TRBD1. There are 15 residues in the CDR3. Germline CDR1 is SNHLY and CDR2 is FYNNEI. V gave up 5 bases and J gave up 7 bases; unmatched junction bases: 7. The CDR3 spells CASSPTGERNSPLHF. The CDR3 DNA reads as TGTGCCAGCAGTCCGACAGGGGAACGGAATTCACCCCTCCACTTT.

V and J are TRBV3-1 (or the pseudogene TRBV3-2) and TRBJ1-1; a weak D match, TRBD1 (6 bases). The CDR3 loop spans 13 amino acids. Germline CDR1 LGHDT, CDR2 YNNKEL (reference sequence). V lost 1 base, J lost 11 bases, and 14 bases lay in between. CDR3 loop: CASSQVGTSWAFF. DNA for the CDR3: TGTGCCAGCAGCCAAGTGGGGACATCATGGGCTTTCTTT.

The chain uses TRBV5-4 and TRBJ2-7, with 12 bases matching TRBD1. Looked up from germline, CDR1 is SGHNT and CDR2 is YYREEE (reference sequence). Trimming at V came to 3 bases and at J to 7 bases, leaving 8 bases not matched to a gene. The CDR3 runs to 15 residues. The CDR3 loop is CASSSNRDRGQEQYF. The CDR3 nucleotides are TGTGCCAGCAGCTCCAACCGGGACAGGGGGCAAGAGCAGTACTTC.

The DNA of the CDR3 is TGTGCCAGTAGTACGGGACTAGCATACAATGAGCAGTTCTTC. Translated, it gives CASSTGLAYNEQFF. The chain has TRBV19 and TRBJ2-1; 9 bases match TRBD2. CDR1 is LNHDA, CDR2 SQIVND, per germline (reference sequence). The CDR3 runs 14 residues. V lost 4 bases and J lost 4; bases outside the gene matches: 2. Using reference TRBV19 and TRBJ2-1 for the parts outside the CDR3, the full variable domain is DGGITQSPKYLFRKEGQNVTLSCEQNLNHDAMYWYRQDPGQGLRLIYYSQIVNDFQKGDIAEGYSVSREKKESFPLTVTSAQKNPTAFYLCASSTGLAYNEQFFGPGTRLTVL.

The V gene is TRBV27, the J gene TRBJ2-7; D is unclear. The CDR3 length is 15 residues. The germline V and J ends were trimmed by 8 bases and 0 bases, with 17 bases remaining between them. In germline, CDR1 is MNHEY, CDR2 SMNVEV (reference sequence). CDR3 loop: CASSFGVWSSYEQYF. The CDR3 nucleotides are TGTGCCAGCTCCTTTGGCGTCTGGAGCTCCTACGAGCAGTACTTC.

This clone was seen at least ten times. The chain employs TRBV18 and TRBJ1-5, with D perhaps matching TRBD1 (5 bases). Trimming removed 6 bases from V and 3 bases from J, with 12 bases in between. This CDR3 is built from 14 residues. Germline V gene sequence: CDR1 KGHSH, CDR2 LQKENI. The CDR3 spells CASSLDSPNQPQHF. As DNA, the CDR3 is TGTGCCAGCTCCCTCGACAGCCCCAATCAGCCCCAGCATTTT.

This clone was found a few times. This chain uses TRBV7-2 with TRBJ1-2, with D unresolved. V dropped 4 bases and J dropped 7 bases, with 13 bases sitting between them. The CDR3 has 13 amino acids. The V gene's germline CDR1 is SGHTA and CDR2 FQGNSA. CDR3 amino acids: CASSSASYGGYTF. CDR3 nucleotides: TGTGCCAGCAGCTCTGCATCTTACGGTGGCTACACCTTC.

The V gene is TRBV7-2, the J gene TRBJ2-2; tentative D call: TRBD2 (5 bases). Trimming left V 1 base short and J 6 bases short, with 9 bases between. The V gene's germline CDR1 is SGHTA and CDR2 FQGNSA. CDR3 length: 14 amino acids. CDR3 sequence (DNA): TGTGCCAGCAGCTTAGGCAGAGGGCCCGGGGAGCTGTTTTTT. This translates into CASSLGRGPGELFF.

This clone was recorded only once. The rearrangement links TRBV6-8 to TRBJ2-7, with 10 nucleotides matching TRBD2. CDR1 and CDR2 (germline): MNHGY, SAAAGT. With 2 bases clipped from V and 3 bases from J, the junction kept 16 bases outside the gene matches. This CDR3 region has 19 residues. DNA of the CDR3: TGTGCCAGCAGTTACACCTACTTCAGCGGGGGGGCTAGTTTCTACGAGCAGTACTTC. Protein sequence: CASSYTYFSGGASFYEQYF.

This sequence joins TRBV7-8 and TRBJ1-1; perhaps TRBD1 as D (5 bases). Germline V gene lookup returns CDR1 SGHVS and CDR2 FQNEAQ. The CDR3 runs 16 residues. V lost 3 bases, J lost 10 bases, and 24 bases lay in between. Here the CDR3 DNA reads TGTGCCAGCAGCTTTCCAGCCCCCCAGGGTCAGACGACAGCTTTCTTT. This translates into CASSFPAPQGQTTAFF.

The chain links TRBV2 to TRBJ1-5, with TRBD1 as a possible D gene (5 bases). V lost 0 bases, J lost 3 bases, and 9 bases lay in between. This CDR3 has 15 amino acids. CDR1 and CDR2 (germline): SNHLY, FYNNEI. In nucleotides, the CDR3 is TGTGCCAGCAGTGAAGCGGCGGGGGTCAATCAGCCCCAGCATTTT. Residues: CASSEAAGVNQPQHF.

The J gene is TRBJ1-1, the V gene TRBV29-1; tentative D call: TRBD1 (5 bases). Germline CDR1 reads SQVTM; CDR2 reads ANQGSEA. The CDR3 is made up of 13 amino acids. V lost 4 bases, J lost 4 bases, and 13 bases lay in between. CDR3: CSVAAQGGTEAFF. CDR3 DNA sequence: TGCAGCGTTGCCGCGCAGGGCGGCACTGAAGCTTTCTTT.

V is TRBV19 and J is TRBJ2-7, with 8 bases aligning to TRBD2. Per germline, CDR1 LNHDA and CDR2 SQIVND (reference sequence). V shed 5 bases and J 6 bases; nucleotides not matched to a gene: 6. The CDR3 has 13 amino acids. This CDR3 is CASSAAGVSEQYF. The CDR3 nucleotides are TGTGCCAGTAGTGCAGCGGGAGTTTCCGAGCAGTACTTC.

The V call is TRBV7-3, the J call TRBJ2-1, with a possible D match to TRBD2 (5 bases). The ends were cut back, 1 base at V and 2 bases at J, with 9 bases in the middle. Looked up from germline, CDR1 is SGHTA and CDR2 is FQGTGA. CDR3 size: 15 residues. CDR3 sequence: CASSLISGTYNEQFF. DNA of the CDR3: TGTGCCAGCAGCTTAATTTCGGGAACCTACAATGAGCAGTTCTTC. Filled out from reference TRBV7-3 and TRBJ2-1, the complete variable domain reads GAGVSQTPSNKVTEKGKYVELRCDPISGHTALYWYRQSLGQGPEFLIYFQGTGAADDSGLPNDRFFAVRPEGSVSTLKIQRTERGDSAVYLCASSLISGTYNEQFFGPGTRLTVL.

The chain combines TRBV2 with TRBJ2-3, with D perhaps TRBD1 (5 bases). Trimming removed 4 bases from V and 0 bases from J, with 8 bases in between. This CDR3 spans 14 amino acids. Germline CDR1 and CDR2: SNHLY and FYNNEI. The CDR3, as DNA: TGTGCCAGCAGTGGTCAGGGTAGCACAGATACGCAGTATTTT. It yields the protein CASSGQGSTDTQYF.

The chain's CDR3 is CASSRTGTGGLSGNTIYF. Written as DNA, the CDR3 is TGTGCCAGCAGTCGTACCGGGACAGGGGGCTTATCTGGAAACACCATATATTTT. This chain links TRBV27 with TRBJ1-3; 12 bases are a match to TRBD1. CDR1 is MNHEY, CDR2 SMNVEV, per germline (reference sequence). This CDR3 region has 18 residues. V lost 5 bases to trimming and J lost 1 base; unmatched junction nucleotides: 9.

V is TRBV15 and J is TRBJ2-1, with 11 bases that match TRBD2. V gave up 1 base and J gave up 10 bases; unmatched junction bases: 9. The CDR3 contains 16 residues. The germline gives CDR1 LNHNV, CDR2 YYDKDF (reference sequence). The CDR3 here is CATSRVSLAGGGEQFF. CDR3 DNA sequence: TGTGCCACCAGCAGAGTGAGTCTAGCGGGGGGAGGGGAGCAGTTCTTC.

The chain joins TRBV30 to TRBJ1-2; D might be TRBD1 (6 bases). V was trimmed by 7 bases and J by 2 bases, leaving 11 bases between them. Germline V CDR1 and CDR2: GTSNPN, SVGIG (reference sequence). The CDR3 runs 12 residues. CDR3 region: CAFSGVNYGYTF. CDR3 in DNA: TGTGCCTTCTCAGGGGTCAACTATGGCTACACCTTC.

The chain is built from TRBV28 and TRBJ2-3, with 15 positions matching TRBD2. J gave up 2 bases and V 4 bases, and 7 bases lay outside the gene matches. The V gene's germline CDR1 is MDHEN and CDR2 SYDVKM. CDR3 length: 18 residues. Here the CDR3 DNA reads TGTGCCAGCAGTTCAGTTGGACTAGCGGGAGGGTACACAGATACGCAGTATTTT. It codes for CASSSVGLAGGYTDTQYF.

The chain combines TRBV11-3 with TRBJ2-1, with TRBD2 identical over 7 bases. V shed 0 bases, J shed 8 bases, and the junction held 1 base outside the gene matches. The CDR3 is 13 amino acids. Germline loops: CDR1 SGHNT, CDR2 YENEEA. For the CDR3, the DNA is TGTGCCAGCAGCTTAGATGCGGGAGATGAGCAGTTCTTC. Translating it yields CASSLDAGDEQFF.

CDR3 sequence reads: CARSLLGDTEAFF. The CDR3 nucleotides read TGTGCCAGAAGCTTATTGGGCGACACTGAAGCTTTCTTT. The chain uses TRBV7-5 and TRBJ1-1; the table's TRBD1 call for D was not verified on the DNA. TRBV7-5 is tagged as a pseudogene. CDR3 length: 13 amino acids.